Below, 8 T cell receptor beta chains from the same sample are listed, as sequenced in a study of CD8+ T cells in alopecia areata. Once RNA had been extracted, it was reverse transcribed into cDNA to act as the sequencing template. Generated by immunoSEQ multiplex PCR, the TCRdb table keeps only in-frame clones and is missing some. Of 65,000 to 95,000 clones in the sample, roughly half are singletons; the top ten hold around 5.7%. Sequencing used NKG2D-high CD8+ T cells sorted from blood. The receptor source for this set is a human donor with alopecia areata.

This clone was seen a few times. The V gene is TRBV23-1, the J gene TRBJ2-2, with TRBD2 as a possible D gene (6 bases). TRBV23-1 is classed as an ORF, of uncertain function. The CDR3 contains 19 residues. Trimming left V 4 bases short and J 0 bases short, with 21 bases between. The CDR3 is CASSLQPERAGANTGELFF. CDR3 sequence (DNA): TGCGCCAGCAGTCTCCAGCCTGAAAGAGCGGGCGCGAACACCGGGGAGCTGTTTTTT.

V is TRBV29-1 and J is TRBJ2-1; D gene ambiguous. The germline V gene has CDR1 SQVTM and CDR2 ANQGSEA. CDR3 length: 16 residues. Trimming removed 0 bases from V and 0 bases from J, with 12 bases in between. The CDR3 reads CSVEDHGGSSYNEQFF. In nucleotides, the CDR3 is TGCAGCGTTGAAGATCACGGCGGAAGCTCCTACAATGAGCAGTTCTTC.

The chain couples TRBV14 to TRBJ2-1, with D unresolved. The germline CDR1 and CDR2 sequences are SGHDN and FVKESK. This CDR3 spans 13 amino acids. Trimming removed 3 bases at V and 6 bases at J, with 9 bases between. In nucleotides, the CDR3 is TGTGCCAGCAGCCAGGGGTTCGGCAATGAGCAGTTCTTC. This encodes CASSQGFGNEQFF.

The chain links TRBV29-1 to TRBJ1-1; no firm D call. There are 13 residues in the CDR3. V was trimmed by 3 bases and J by 2 bases, leaving 10 bases between them. Germline CDR1 reads SQVTM; CDR2 reads ANQGSEA. CDR3 in amino acids: CSVDTDINTEAFF. The CDR3 DNA reads as TGCAGCGTTGACACCGATATTAACACTGAAGCTTTCTTT.

CDR3 sequence: CSVEEGEGLNTGELFF. The CDR3 DNA reads TGCAGCGTTGAAGAGGGGGAAGGCCTGAACACCGGGGAGCTGTTTTTT. The genes are TRBV29-1 and TRBJ2-2; D possibly uses TRBD1 or TRBD2 (5 bases each). CDR3 size: 16 residues. The V gene's germline CDR1 is SQVTM and CDR2 ANQGSEA. V lost 0 bases and J lost 1, with 12 bases in between.

V gene TRBV27 combines with J gene TRBJ2-4; D gene uncertain. Trimming pared 5 bases from V and 5 bases from J, leaving 10 bases between. Germline assignment: CDR1 MNHEY and CDR2 SMNVEV (reference sequence). The CDR3 spans 13 residues. The CDR3 sequence is CASSPQDQNIQYF. In nucleotides, the CDR3 is TGTGCCAGCAGTCCCCAAGATCAAAACATTCAGTACTTC.

The V and J genes are TRBV2 and TRBJ2-1, with D perhaps matching TRBD2 (5 bases). This CDR3 contains 14 residues. Trimming stripped 7 bases from V and 7 bases from J, with 17 bases between. Germline values: CDR1 SNHLY, CDR2 FYNNEI. The CDR3 here is CASTIPLEANEQFF. The CDR3 nucleotides are TGTGCCAGCACCATACCACTGGAGGCGAATGAGCAGTTCTTC.

There are a few counts of this clone. The J gene is TRBJ1-2, the V gene TRBV29-1, with a weak D call TRBD1 (6 bases). From germline, CDR1 is SQVTM and CDR2 ANQGSEA. V was trimmed by 2 bases and J by 3 bases, leaving 16 bases between them. This CDR3 has 15 residues. CDR3 amino acids: CSVESSRGVHYGYTF. The CDR3, as DNA: TGCAGCGTTGAATCTAGCAGGGGTGTTCACTATGGCTACACCTTC.